A selection of T cell receptor beta chains follows, all from one sample in a study of blood T cell repertoires in COVID-19. The table came from immunoSEQ multiplex PCR; TCRdb's copy has only in-frame clones and leaves some out. The repertoire has 300,000 to 400,000 clones, 85% to 90% of them found once; the top ten carry around 6.6%. The sample comprised peripheral blood. The receptors originated from a woman in her 70s with COVID-19, enrolled during active disease. CDR3s include the opening cysteine and the closing phenylalanine or tryptophan. The D gene is left open where the match is weak. Only some rows state a clone size, as once, few, many or a class for expanded clones.

size: NA; V: TRBV5-1; J: TRBJ1-1; D: NA; CDR3: CASSLAQLGLNTEAFF; DNA: TGCGCCAGCAGCTTGGCACAGCTGGGTTTGAACACTGAAGCTTTCTTT
size: NA; V: TRBV5-1; J: TRBJ1-2; D: NA; CDR3: CASSLGSVNYGYTF; DNA: TGCGCCAGCAGCTTGGGTTCGGTCAACTATGGCTACACCTTC
size: NA; V: TRBV24-1; J: TRBJ2-5; D: TRBD2; CDR3: CATSDSRGGETQYF; DNA: TGTGCCACCAGTGATTCCCGGGGAGGGGAGACCCAGTACTTC
size: few; V: TRBV18; J: TRBJ2-2; D: TRBD1; CDR3: CASSPFDRGLSGGELFF; DNA: TGTGCCAGCTCACCTTTCGACAGGGGCCTATCTGGCGGGGAGCTGTTTTTT
size: NA; V: TRBV27; J: TRBJ2-7; D: NA; CDR3: CASSLRQLPYEQYF; DNA: TGTGCCAGCAGTTTGAGACAGCTTCCCTACGAGCAGTACTTC
size: once; V: TRBV7-2; J: TRBJ2-1; D: NA; CDR3: CASSYRIDNEQFF; DNA: TGTGCCAGCAGTTACAGGATAGACAATGAGCAGTTCTTC
size: NA; V: TRBV19; J: TRBJ1-4; D: TRBD1; CDR3: CASSSSTGWDEKLFF; DNA: TGTGCCAGTAGCAGCTCGACAGGGTGGGATGAAAAACTGTTTTTT
size: NA; V: TRBV4-1; J: TRBJ1-5; D: TRBD1; CDR3: CASSQDDRAIQPQHF; DNA: TGCGCCAGCAGCCAGGATGACAGGGCAATCCAGCCCCAGCATTTT
size: many; V: TRBV7-9; J: TRBJ1-2; D: NA; CDR3: CASSQGQNGYTF; DNA: TGTGCCAGCAGCCAAGGACAGAATGGCTACACCTTC
size: NA; V: TRBV2; J: TRBJ1-2; D: TRBD1; CDR3: CAKSRDSGYGYTF; DNA: TGTGCCAAATCCCGGGACAGCGGGTATGGCTACACCTTC
size: NA; V: TRBV11-2; J: TRBJ1-6; D: NA; CDR3: CASSLDHPSRASPLHF; DNA: TGTGCCAGCAGCTTAGATCATCCCTCCAGGGCTTCACCCCTCCACTTT
size: NA; V: TRBV3-1/TRBV3-2; J: TRBJ1-1; D: NA; CDR3: CASRSQGDTEAFF; DNA: TGTGCCAGCAGGTCACAGGGAGACACTGAAGCTTTCTTT
size: NA; V: TRBV7-9; J: TRBJ2-3; D: NA; CDR3: CASSLGRNEITDTQYF; DNA: TGTGCCAGCAGCTTAGGGCGGAATGAAATAACAGATACGCAGTATTTT
size: NA; V: TRBV9; J: TRBJ1-1; D: NA; CDR3: CASSVGGFGEAFF; DNA: TGTGCCAGCAGCGTAGGAGGGTTCGGTGAAGCTTTCTTT
size: NA; V: TRBV5-1; J: TRBJ1-3; D: NA; CDR3: CASSFSVNRVSGNTIYF; DNA: TGCGCCAGCAGCTTCTCAGTTAACAGGGTCTCTGGAAACACCATATATTTT
size: NA; V: TRBV7-8; J: TRBJ2-5; D: NA; CDR3: CASSRLQGAQETQYF; DNA: TGTGCCAGCAGCAGATTACAGGGAGCCCAAGAGACCCAGTACTTC
size: NA; V: TRBV11-2; J: TRBJ2-5; D: NA; CDR3: CASSSGGGVQETQYF; DNA: TGTGCCAGCAGCTCCGGCGGAGGGGTTCAAGAGACCCAGTACTTC
size: NA; V: TRBV21-1; J: TRBJ1-3; D: NA; CDR3: CASSLGGGGNTIYF; DNA: TGTGCCAGCAGCCTTGGGGGAGGAGGAAACACCATATATTTT
size: NA; V: TRBV6-5; J: TRBJ2-1; D: TRBD1; CDR3: CASSYRTGNNEQFF; DNA: TGTGCCAGCAGCTATCGGACAGGGAACAATGAGCAGTTCTTC
size: NA; V: TRBV6-5; J: TRBJ2-7; D: NA; CDR3: CASMLPYEQYF; DNA: TGTGCCAGCATGCTACCCTACGAGCAGTACTTC
size: NA; V: TRBV2; J: TRBJ2-3; D: NA; CDR3: CASSEWTADTQYF; DNA: TGTGCCAGCAGTGAGTGGACTGCAGATACGCAGTATTTT
size: once; V: TRBV28; J: TRBJ1-2; D: TRBD1; CDR3: CASTADRLVGYTF; DNA: TGTGCCAGCACCGCGGACAGGCTTGTTGGCTACACCTTC
size: NA; V: TRBV4-2; J: TRBJ2-7; D: NA; CDR3: CASSQSQQTNLARSYEQYF; DNA: TGTGCCAGCAGCCAAAGCCAACAGACCAACCTAGCGAGATCCTACGAGCAGTACTTC
size: NA; V: TRBV2; J: TRBJ2-5; D: TRBD2; CDR3: CASRWGLESLQETQYF; DNA: TGTGCCAGCAGATGGGGACTAGAATCCCTTCAAGAGACCCAGTACTTC
size: NA; V: TRBV28; J: TRBJ1-2; D: TRBD1; CDR3: CASSPSWTGENYGYTF; DNA: TGTGCCAGCAGTCCCTCCTGGACAGGGGAAAACTATGGCTACACCTTC
size: NA; V: TRBV6-5; J: TRBJ2-5; D: TRBD2; CDR3: CASSRGSGGEETQYF; DNA: TGTGCCAGCAGTCGCGGCTCCGGGGGGGAAGAGACCCAGTACTTC
size: few; V: TRBV27; J: TRBJ1-1; D: NA; CDR3: CASSLFGVGDTEAFF; DNA: TGTGCCAGCAGTTTATTTGGGGTAGGGGACACTGAAGCTTTCTTT
size: few; V: TRBV2; J: TRBJ2-7; D: TRBD1; CDR3: CASRGQIGNEQYF; DNA: TGTGCCAGCAGGGGACAGATAGGCAACGAGCAGTACTTC
size: NA; V: TRBV7-9; J: TRBJ1-4; D: TRBD1; CDR3: CASSDQGANEKLFF; DNA: TGTGCCAGCAGCGACCAGGGGGCAAATGAAAAACTGTTTTTT
size: NA; V: TRBV5-4; J: TRBJ2-1; D: TRBD2; CDR3: CASSRILAGGHNEQFF; DNA: TGTGCCAGCAGCCGCATACTAGCGGGGGGGCACAATGAGCAGTTCTTC
size: NA; V: TRBV28; J: TRBJ1-2; D: TRBD1; CDR3: CASSLDRVGYTF; DNA: TGTGCCAGCAGTTTAGACAGGGTCGGCTACACCTTC
size: NA; V: TRBV5-1; J: TRBJ1-2; D: TRBD1; CDR3: CASSFQGGGYTF; DNA: TGCGCCAGCAGCTTTCAGGGGGGCGGCTACACCTTC
size: few; V: TRBV27; J: TRBJ2-7; D: NA; CDR3: CASSHPGDEQYF; DNA: TGTGCCAGCAGTCACCCAGGGGACGAGCAGTACTTC
size: NA; V: TRBV4-1; J: TRBJ1-1; D: TRBD1; CDR3: CASSRSDRGLTEAFF; DNA: TGCGCCAGCAGCCGTTCTGACAGGGGGTTGACTGAAGCTTTCTTT
size: once; V: TRBV6-5; J: TRBJ1-6; D: NA; CDR3: CASSPRGQARSPLHF; DNA: TGTGCCAGCAGTCCTAGAGGGCAGGCCCGATCACCCCTCCACTTT
size: NA; V: TRBV5-6; J: TRBJ1-2; D: NA; CDR3: CASSPTVNYGYTF; DNA: TGTGCCAGCAGCCCGACAGTTAACTATGGCTACACCTTC
size: NA; V: TRBV24-1; J: TRBJ2-3; D: NA; CDR3: CATSDLHPEFQGRTDTQYF; DNA: TGTGCCACCAGTGATTTGCACCCCGAATTTCAGGGTCGGACAGATACGCAGTATTTT
size: NA; V: TRBV9; J: TRBJ1-1; D: TRBD1; CDR3: CASSVGQGYTEAFF; DNA: TGTGCCAGCAGCGTCGGACAGGGATACACTGAAGCTTTCTTT
size: NA; V: TRBV11-2; J: TRBJ1-3; D: NA; CDR3: CASSPVRGIAGNTIYF; DNA: TGTGCCAGCAGCCCCGTGAGGGGGATCGCTGGAAACACCATATATTTT
size: NA; V: TRBV11-2; J: TRBJ2-5; D: NA; CDR3: CASSLVTARRETQYF; DNA: TGTGCCAGCAGCTTAGTAACGGCCCGGCGGGAGACCCAGTACTTC
size: NA; V: TRBV12-3/TRBV12-4; J: TRBJ1-2; D: TRBD1; CDR3: CASGTGANYGYTF; DNA: TGTGCCAGCGGTACAGGGGCCAACTATGGCTACACCTTC
size: NA; V: TRBV5-8; J: TRBJ1-2; D: TRBD1; CDR3: CASSWAGGRGGYTF; DNA: TGTGCCAGCAGCTGGGCAGGGGGCAGGGGTGGCTACACCTTC
size: NA; V: TRBV5-1; J: TRBJ1-1; D: NA; CDR3: CASSLATGGTAFF; DNA: TGCGCCAGCAGCTTGGCGACGGGGGGGACAGCTTTCTTT
size: NA; V: TRBV6-5; J: TRBJ2-1; D: TRBD1; CDR3: CASSYSTGEQFF; DNA: TGTGCCAGCAGTTACTCGACAGGGGAGCAGTTCTTC
size: NA; V: TRBV21-1; J: TRBJ1-5; D: NA; CDR3: CASSGGQIGQPQHF; DNA: TGTGCCAGCAGCGGTGGACAAATCGGGCAGCCCCAGCATTTT
size: NA; V: TRBV19; J: TRBJ2-3; D: TRBD1; CDR3: CASTQGRSTDTQYF; DNA: TGTGCCAGTACACAGGGGCGTAGCACAGATACGCAGTATTTT
size: NA; V: TRBV27; J: TRBJ2-5; D: NA; CDR3: CASSTRGSVYTQYF; DNA: TGTGCCAGCAGTACTCGGGGATCTGTTTACACCCAGTACTTC
size: NA; V: TRBV6-4; J: TRBJ1-2; D: TRBD1; CDR3: CASSDWDRGRPYGYTF; DNA: TGTGCCAGCAGTGACTGGGACAGGGGGCGCCCCTATGGCTACACCTTC
size: NA; V: TRBV9; J: TRBJ2-5; D: NA; CDR3: CASSVRFGETQYF; DNA: TGTGCCAGCAGCGTGAGGTTTGGGGAGACCCAGTACTTC
size: NA; V: TRBV19; J: TRBJ1-1; D: TRBD1; CDR3: CASIFQGGPEAFF; DNA: TGTGCCAGTATTTTTCAGGGGGGTCCTGAAGCTTTCTTT